Listed below are T cell receptor beta chains from one sample, sequenced in a study of blood T cell repertoires in COVID-19. The protocol was immunoSEQ multiplex PCR, while the TCRdb copy is restricted to in-frame clones and leaves out a portion. The data contain some 530,000 clones, 80% to 90% of them singletons. Material for sequencing was PBMCs or T cells enriched from blood (not recorded which). The receptors were sampled from an older woman who had recovered from COVID-19. Both conserved end residues are part of each CDR3. The D gene is left open where the match is weak. Where a row states a size, it is once, few, many or the class of an expanded clone; other rows omit it.

J,size,D,V,CDR3,DNA
TRBJ1-2,NA,NA,TRBV29-1,CSVATGANYGYTF,TGCAGCGTTGCTACAGGCGCGAACTATGGCTACACCTTC
TRBJ1-1,NA,TRBD1,TRBV12-5,CASGSTGDGDTEAFF,TGTGCTAGTGGTTCGACAGGGGATGGAGACACTGAAGCTTTCTTT
TRBJ1-6,NA,TRBD1,TRBV9,CASSRGDRAKNSPLHF,TGTGCCAGCAGCCGGGGGGACAGGGCAAAAAATTCACCCCTCCACTTT
TRBJ1-1,NA,NA,TRBV12-3/TRBV12-4,CASSEGVGVAFF,TGTGCCAGCAGTGAAGGGGTCGGTGTAGCTTTCTTT
TRBJ1-1,NA,NA,TRBV7-9,CASSPHRENTEAFF,TGTGCCAGCAGCCCCCACAGGGAGAACACTGAAGCTTTCTTT
TRBJ2-3,NA,NA,TRBV5-8,CASSLWRITQYF,TGTGCCAGCAGCTTGTGGCGGATTACGCAGTATTTT
TRBJ2-1,NA,NA,TRBV4-1,CASSSTPRGSSYNEQFF,TGCGCCAGCAGCTCAACCCCCCGGGGGTCCTCCTACAATGAGCAGTTCTTC
TRBJ1-1,NA,NA,TRBV10-1,CASSYSPNTEAFF,TGCGCCAGCTCGTATTCCCCGAACACTGAAGCTTTCTTT
TRBJ1-4,NA,TRBD1,TRBV2,CASTGPQGLFF,TGTGCCAGCACGGGACCACAGGGGCTGTTTTTT
TRBJ1-4,NA,NA,TRBV15,CATSRGQGQPEKLFF,TGTGCCACCAGCAGAGGCCAAGGACAGCCCGAAAAACTGTTTTTT
TRBJ1-2,NA,NA,TRBV19,CASSSQDSPNYGYTF,TGTGCCAGTAGTTCCCAGGACAGTCCTAACTATGGCTACACCTTC
TRBJ1-2,NA,NA,TRBV11-2,CASSLGDRIGGYTF,TGTGCCAGCAGCTTGGGAGACAGGATCGGAGGCTACACCTTC
TRBJ1-2,NA,TRBD1,TRBV24-1,CATSLRQGTSNYGYTF,TGTGCCACCAGTCTCCGACAGGGAACCTCTAACTATGGCTACACCTTC
TRBJ1-2,NA,NA,TRBV2,CASSVLPYGYTF,TGTGCCAGCAGTGTTCTACCCTATGGCTACACCTTC
TRBJ1-2,NA,TRBD1,TRBV29-1,CSVERDSEGYYGYTF,TGCAGCGTTGAACGGGACAGCGAGGGGTACTATGGCTACACCTTC
TRBJ2-7,few,NA,TRBV3-1/TRBV3-2,CASSHLGGGEEYF,TGTGCCAGCAGCCATTTAGGCGGAGGAGAGGAGTACTTC
TRBJ2-7,NA,TRBD1,TRBV6-2/TRBV6-3,CASSPPYRGKGNEQYF,TGTGCCAGCAGCCCTCCGTACAGGGGCAAAGGGAACGAGCAGTACTTC
TRBJ1-6,NA,NA,TRBV3-1/TRBV3-2,CASNKLGANSPLHF,TGTGCCAGCAATAAACTGGGGGCTAATTCACCCCTCCACTTT
TRBJ2-3,NA,TRBD1,TRBV4-1,CASSQDKGQEYF,TGCGCCAGCAGCCAAGATAAAGGACAGGAGTATTTT
TRBJ2-2,NA,NA,TRBV6-5,CASRETGTGELFF,TGTGCCAGCAGGGAGACAGGAACCGGGGAGCTGTTTTTT
TRBJ2-5,NA,NA,TRBV20-1,CSAGGSETQYF,TGCAGTGCTGGGGGCTCAGAGACCCAGTACTTC
TRBJ2-4,NA,NA,TRBV27,CASSFLAKNIQYF,TGTGCCAGCAGTTTCCTAGCCAAAAACATTCAGTACTTC
TRBJ1-4,few,NA,TRBV28,CASTPVGGPNEKLFF,TGTGCCAGCACCCCCGTGGGCGGGCCTAATGAAAAACTGTTTTTT
TRBJ2-5,once,NA,TRBV4-1,CASSLQGRETQYF,TGCGCCAGCAGCCTACAGGGTCGGGAGACCCAGTACTTC
TRBJ1-3,NA,TRBD1,TRBV20-1,CSASRGGACGNTIYF,TGCAGTGCTAGTCGAGGGGGCGCTTGTGGAAACACCATATATTTT
TRBJ1-1,few,TRBD1,TRBV4-1,CASSPGQWGTEAFF,TGCGCCAGCAGCCCGGGACAGTGGGGCACTGAAGCTTTCTTT
TRBJ2-7,few,TRBD1,TRBV19,CASSLQGAAYEQYF,TGTGCCAGTAGTTTACAGGGGGCTGCCTACGAGCAGTACTTC
TRBJ2-2,NA,TRBD1,TRBV5-4,CASSLYDRGAGELFF,TGTGCCAGCAGCTTATATGACAGGGGGGCCGGAGAGCTGTTTTTT
TRBJ2-2,NA,TRBD1,TRBV4-2,CASSQDGTGWGELFF,TGTGCCAGCAGCCAAGATGGGACAGGGTGGGGGGAGCTGTTTTTT
TRBJ1-2,NA,NA,TRBV18,CASSPQGLANYGYTF,TGTGCCAGCTCACCACAGGGGTTGGCTAACTATGGCTACACCTTC
TRBJ1-1,NA,TRBD1,TRBV24-1,CATSDRRGLTEAFF,TGTGCCACCAGTGACCGGAGGGGGCTCACTGAAGCTTTCTTT
TRBJ2-3,NA,TRBD1,TRBV4-1,CASSQDRDRDFTDTQYF,TGCGCCAGCAGCCAGGACCGGGACAGGGATTTCACAGATACGCAGTATTTT
TRBJ1-1,once,TRBD1,TRBV19,CASRGTGGNTEAFF,TGTGCCAGTAGAGGGACAGGAGGGAACACTGAAGCTTTCTTT
TRBJ2-1,NA,TRBD2,TRBV18,CASSPSSGGASEQFF,TGTGCCAGCTCACCGTCTAGCGGGGGGGCCAGTGAGCAGTTCTTC
TRBJ1-1,NA,NA,TRBV10-2,CASSGDVEAFF,TGCGCCAGCAGTGGAGATGTAGAAGCTTTCTTT
TRBJ2-7,NA,NA,TRBV11-2,CASSSTQGYEQYF,TGTGCCAGCAGCTCGACACAGGGATACGAGCAGTACTTC
TRBJ1-4,NA,TRBD1,TRBV2,CASRDRGLELFF,TGTGCCAGCAGGGACAGGGGTCTGGAACTGTTTTTT
TRBJ1-5,NA,NA,TRBV18,CASSRQDQPQHF,TGTGCCAGCTCACGACAGGATCAGCCCCAGCATTTT
TRBJ1-6,NA,NA,TRBV3-1/TRBV3-2,CASSQEVRSPLHF,TGTGCCAGCAGCCAAGAGGTGAGATCACCCCTCCACTTT
TRBJ2-5,NA,TRBD2,TRBV2,CASIEYREAGETQYF,TGTGCCAGCATCGAATATCGGGAGGCGGGGGAGACCCAGTACTTC
TRBJ1-1,NA,TRBD1,TRBV2,CAGDRAPNTEAFF,TGTGCCGGCGACAGGGCTCCGAACACTGAAGCTTTCTTT
TRBJ2-7,NA,NA,TRBV10-3,CAIRRLDTYYEQYF,TGTGCCATCAGACGTTTGGACACCTACTACGAGCAGTACTTC
TRBJ2-3,NA,NA,TRBV5-1,CASSLAGVRGTDTQYF,TGCGCCAGCAGCTTGGCGGGGGTAAGGGGCACAGATACGCAGTATTTT
TRBJ2-1,NA,TRBD2,TRBV18,CASSPRDSGGRYNEQFF,TGTGCCAGCTCACCACGAGATAGCGGGGGGCGTTACAATGAGCAGTTCTTC